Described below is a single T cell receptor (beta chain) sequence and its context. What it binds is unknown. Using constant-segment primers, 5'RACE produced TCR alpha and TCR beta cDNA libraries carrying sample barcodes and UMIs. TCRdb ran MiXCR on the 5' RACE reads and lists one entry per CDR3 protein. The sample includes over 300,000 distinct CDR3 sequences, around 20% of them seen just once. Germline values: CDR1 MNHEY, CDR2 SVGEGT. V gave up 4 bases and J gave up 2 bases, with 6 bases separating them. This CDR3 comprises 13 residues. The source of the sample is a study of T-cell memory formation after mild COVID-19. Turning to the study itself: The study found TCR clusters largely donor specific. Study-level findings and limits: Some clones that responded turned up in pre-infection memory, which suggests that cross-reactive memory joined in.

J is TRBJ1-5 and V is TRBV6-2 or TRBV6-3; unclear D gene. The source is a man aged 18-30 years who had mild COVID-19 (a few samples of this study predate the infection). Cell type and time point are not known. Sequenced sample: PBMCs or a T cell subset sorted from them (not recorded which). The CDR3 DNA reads TGTGCCAGCAGTTCTGCGGGCAATCAGCCCCAGCATTTT. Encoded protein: CASSSAGNQPQHF.